The sequence of this T cell receptor (beta chain) was determined in a study of neoadjuvant anti-PD-1 for oral cavity cancer. Study context: Most patients had three to four biweekly doses of 3 mg/kg nivolumab before resection. Patients without progression got a fourth dose around day 43.

Most tumor samples had 4 to 6 ug input DNA in two replicates. This table comes from immunoSEQ multiplex PCR, and its TCRdb copy is limited to in-frame clones, with some not included. The sample consists of around 35,000 clones, 30% to 40% of them appearing once. Sample time point: after neoadjuvant nivolumab, at surgical resection. The patients had HPV-negative, locally advanced oral cavity squamous cell carcinoma. Looked up from germline, CDR1 is MNHNS and CDR2 is SASEGT. The CDR3 spans 14 residues. Trimming stripped 6 bases from V and 1 base from J, with 9 bases between. This clone was counted at least ten times.

The sequence came from a person aged 35-79 years with oral cavity squamous cell carcinoma. The rearrangement uses TRBV6-1 and TRBJ1-4, with D perhaps TRBD1 (6 bases). The sequencing used tumor tissue, collected after nivolumab (anti-PD-1) treatment. In nucleotides, the CDR3 is TGTGCCAGCAGCATGGACAGAACTAATGAAAAACTGTTTTTT. Translated, it gives CASSMDRTNEKLFF.